The 26 T cell receptor beta chains given below trace back to one sample, sequenced in a study of blood T cell repertoires in COVID-19. Only in-frame clones appear in the TCRdb table, and some are missing; sequencing was by immunoSEQ multiplex PCR. This table holds a few hundred thousand clones, around four fifths found once. Sample: PBMCs or T cells enriched from blood (not recorded which). These receptors were obtained from a man aged 30-40 years with acute COVID-19.

This chain joins TRBV6-2 or TRBV6-3 and TRBJ2-1; a possible D gene is TRBD1 (5 bases). This CDR3 spans 15 amino acids. V lost 5 bases, J lost 0 bases, and 11 bases lay in between. Looked up from germline, CDR1 is MNHEY and CDR2 is SVGEGT. The DNA for the CDR3 is TGTGCCAGCAGTCCCGACAGCAGCTCCTACAATGAGCAGTTCTTC. Translated, it gives CASSPDSSSYNEQFF.

The V gene is TRBV6-2 or TRBV6-3, the J gene TRBJ2-1; 8 positions match TRBD2. CDR3 size: 15 residues. Germline V gene lookup returns CDR1 MNHEY and CDR2 SVGEGT. V was pared by 5 bases and J by 10 bases, with 13 bases of the junction left unmatched. The CDR3 is CASSPNHSGIGEQFF. CDR3 bases: TGTGCCAGCAGTCCAAACCATAGCGGGATTGGAGAGCAGTTCTTC.

In the case of this clone: This specimen includes other DNA sequences encoding the same CDR3. The chain combines TRBV3-1 (or the pseudogene TRBV3-2) with TRBJ1-3; the D is unclear. This CDR3 region has 13 residues. V was trimmed by 1 base and J by 4 bases, leaving 5 bases between them. Germline V gene data show CDR1 as LGHDT and CDR2 as YNNKEL (reference sequence). The CDR3: CASSQVVGNTIYF. The CDR3 DNA is TGTGCCAGCAGCCAAGTAGTGGGAAACACCATATATTTT.

The gene calls are TRBV19 and TRBJ1-6; no clear D gene. The germline gives CDR1 LNHDA, CDR2 SQIVND (reference sequence). Trimming shortened V by 1 base and J by 10 bases, and 11 bases separated the two germline ends. CDR3 length: 14 amino acids. The CDR3 DNA sequence: TGTGCCAGTAGTATAGTCTCGGGAGGATCACCCCTCCACTTT. Its translation: CASSIVSGGSPLHF.

The chain combines TRBV24-1 with TRBJ2-1; D unresolved. Germline lookup yields CDR1 KGHDR and CDR2 SFDVKD. V was clipped by 0 bases and J by 10 bases, with 6 bases between them. The CDR3 sequence is 12 residues long. The CDR3 bases are TGTGCCACCAGTGATTTGCAGATGGAGCAGTTCTTC. It translates to CATSDLQMEQFF.

DNA for the CDR3: TGTGCCAGCAGTCCCGGGACAGGGAATAGAGGCACTGAAGCTTTCTTT. It encodes CASSPGTGNRGTEAFF. The chain is built from TRBV27 and TRBJ1-1; TRBD1 matches 9 bases. The CDR3 runs 16 residues. Per the germline V gene, CDR1 is MNHEY and CDR2 is SMNVEV (reference sequence). Germline trimming cut 5 bases from V and 4 bases from J; bases unmatched to any gene: 11.

This clone was counted a single time. The chain is built from TRBV7-8 and TRBJ1-5, with D perhaps TRBD1 (5 bases). The CDR3 contains 15 residues. With 1 base removed from V and 5 bases from J, the gap between germline ends came to 12 bases. Germline V gives CDR1 SGHVS, CDR2 FQNEAQ. The CDR3 DNA reads TGTGCCAGCAGCTTAGTCGACAGCTCCCATCAGCCCCAGCATTTT. Translation: CASSLVDSSHQPQHF.

CDR3 sequence reads: CASSTGGGTEAFF. CDR3 in DNA: TGTGCCAGCAGCACAGGGGGCGGCACTGAAGCTTTCTTT. This chain uses TRBV27 with TRBJ1-1, with 9 bases fitting TRBD1. Germline V lookup: CDR1 MNHEY, CDR2 SMNVEV (reference sequence). The CDR3 runs 13 residues. J gave up 4 bases and V 6 bases, and 3 bases lay outside the gene matches.

This clone occurred a few times. The chain is built from TRBV3-1 (or the pseudogene TRBV3-2) and TRBJ2-1; 9 nucleotides match TRBD2. The CDR3 is 18 amino acids. Germline CDR1 reads LGHDT; CDR2 reads YNNKEL (reference sequence). The junction had 11 bases not matched to a gene; V was cut back by 3 bases and J by 2 bases. The CDR3 nucleotides read TGTGCCAGCAGCCACCCACCGTCCGTAGCGGGGGCCTACAATGAGCAGTTCTTC. It yields the protein CASSHPPSVAGAYNEQFF.

The chain couples TRBV28 to TRBJ1-1; no clear D. V was clipped by 8 bases and J by 2 bases, with 12 bases between them. The CDR3 contains 13 residues. The V gene's germline CDR1 is MDHEN and CDR2 SYDVKM. CDR3 sequence: CASLSLPNTEAFF. The CDR3 DNA is TGTGCCAGCCTATCCCTCCCAAACACTGAAGCTTTCTTT. The whole variable domain, filled in from reference TRBV28 and TRBJ1-1, reads DVKVTQSSRYLVKRTGEKVFLECVQDMDHENMFWYRQDPGLGLRLIYFSYDVKMKEKGDIPEGYSVSREKKERFSLILESASTNQTSMYLCASLSLPNTEAFFGQGTRLTVV.

The rearrangement links TRBV2 to TRBJ1-2, with 9 nucleotides matching TRBD1. Per germline, CDR1 SNHLY and CDR2 FYNNEI. The CDR3 is 13 amino acids. V shed 7 bases and J 8 bases; nucleotides not matched to a gene: 8. This CDR3 reads CASTDDRGVGYTF. The CDR3 DNA is TGTGCCAGCACCGACGACAGGGGGGTCGGCTACACCTTC. Looking up the rest from reference TRBV2 and TRBJ1-2 gives the full variable domain: EPEVTQTPSHQVTQMGQEVILRCVPISNHLYFYWYRQILGQKVEFLVSFYNNEISEKSEIFDDQFSVERPDGSNFTLKIRSTKLEDSAMYFCASTDDRGVGYTFGSGTRLTVV.

The rearrangement links TRBV4-1 to TRBJ2-2; the match to TRBD1 covers 7 bases. Germline values: CDR1 MGHRA, CDR2 YSYEKL. CDR3 length equals 17 residues. The J segment lost 5 bases and the V segment lost 1 base, leaving 10 bases of the junction unmatched. This chain's CDR3 is CASSQGPDRAGTGELFF. CDR3 DNA: TGCGCCAGCAGCCAAGGCCCCGACAGGGCTGGAACCGGGGAGCTGTTTTTT.

J is TRBJ2-4 and V is TRBV24-1; D unresolved. The CDR3 runs to 16 residues. V gave up 3 bases and J gave up 4 bases, with 15 bases separating them. Germline V gene lookup returns CDR1 KGHDR and CDR2 SFDVKD. Here the CDR3 reads CATSDGRNRIKNIQYF. CDR3 sequence (DNA): TGTGCCACCAGTGATGGCCGAAACAGAATAAAAAACATTCAGTACTTC.

The V gene is TRBV4-2, the J gene TRBJ1-6, with D perhaps matching TRBD1 (5 bases). The CDR3 is 15 amino acids. Germline CDR1 and CDR2: LGHNA and YNFKEQ. The V gene lost 1 base and the J gene lost 2 bases, with 6 bases spanning the gap. The CDR3 DNA reads as TGTGCCAGCAGCCAAGCGACAGCCTATAATTCACCCCTCCACTTT. Translation: CASSQATAYNSPLHF.

For the CDR3, the DNA is TGTGCCAGCAGCCCCTTGGGGGGGGCTTACAATGAGCAGTTCTTC. The encoded protein is CASSPLGGAYNEQFF. The rearrangement joins TRBV3-1 (or the pseudogene TRBV3-2) to TRBJ2-1; perhaps TRBD2 as D (7 bases). CDR1 and CDR2 (germline): LGHDT, YNNKEL (reference sequence). V was cut by 4 bases and J by 4 bases, with 14 bases left in between. CDR3 size: 15 residues.

This chain connects TRBV2 to TRBJ1-4; D remains unclear. Trimming removed 1 base at V and 0 bases at J, with 12 bases between. Per germline, CDR1 SNHLY and CDR2 FYNNEI. The CDR3 sequence is 17 residues long. The CDR3 DNA reads TGTGCCAGCAGTGAAGTGCGGCAAACTTCAACTAATGAAAAACTGTTTTTT. This codes for CASSEVRQTSTNEKLFF.

V is TRBV6-5 and J is TRBJ1-3; 7 bases match TRBD1. The CDR3 runs 14 residues. V lost 6 bases to trimming and J lost 8 bases; unmatched junction nucleotides: 10. Germline V lookup: CDR1 MNHEY, CDR2 SVGAGI. DNA of the CDR3: TGTGCCAGCAGCCAAGGACAGGTCCGGCACACCATATATTTT. The encoded protein is CASSQGQVRHTIYF.

The CDR3 reads CASSLGKTQYF. The CDR3 nucleotides read TGTGCCAGTAGTCTCGGGAAGACCCAGTACTTC. The V and J genes are TRBV19 and TRBJ2-5; D may be TRBD2 (5 bases). Trimming removed 5 bases from V and 6 bases from J, with 7 bases in between. Germline CDR1 is LNHDA and CDR2 is SQIVND (reference sequence). The CDR3 runs 11 residues.

The rearrangement joins TRBV6-5 to TRBJ1-6; no clear D gene. The CDR3 has 15 amino acids. The V gene's germline CDR1 is MNHEY and CDR2 SVGAGI. V dropped 0 bases and J dropped 10 bases, with 13 bases sitting between them. CDR3 sequence (DNA): TGTGCCAGCAGTTACTCGAGAGGGTTAAGGTCACCCCTCCACTTT. Amino acid sequence: CASSYSRGLRSPLHF.

The chain has TRBV6-4 and TRBJ2-5, with a possible D match to TRBD1 (5 bases). V shed 5 bases and J shed 2 bases, with 9 bases lying between them. Germline V gives CDR1 MRHNA, CDR2 SNTAGT. CDR3 length: 13 residues. The CDR3 region is CASSRGPQETQYF. The CDR3 DNA follows: TGTGCCAGCAGTAGGGGCCCACAAGAGACCCAGTACTTC.

The rearrangement links TRBV19 to TRBJ2-1; 13 bases are a match to TRBD2. Germline V gives CDR1 LNHDA, CDR2 SQIVND (reference sequence). There are 18 residues in the CDR3. J was trimmed by 7 bases and V by 9 bases; bases with no gene match: 18. The CDR3 nucleotides are TGTGCCAGCCAGAGGGTGACACACGCGACTAGCGGGGGGAATGAGCAGTTCTTC. It encodes CASQRVTHATSGGNEQFF.

V and J are TRBV3-1 (or the pseudogene TRBV3-2) and TRBJ1-2, with D unresolved. The germline V gene has CDR1 LGHDT and CDR2 YNNKEL (reference sequence). The CDR3 sequence is 14 residues long. The V end was cut by 2 bases, the J end by 6 bases, with 13 bases between. The CDR3 loop reads CASSQRGGYNGYTF. The CDR3 coding sequence is TGTGCCAGCAGCCAACGAGGAGGGTATAATGGCTACACCTTC.

The CDR3 bases are TGTGCCAGCTCACCACCCCCAGCAAGGGGTAGGTGGAATTCACCCCTCCACTTT. Translating gives CASSPPPARGRWNSPLHF. V and J are TRBV18 and TRBJ1-6; possibly TRBD1 for D (5 bases). V shed 0 bases and J shed 7 bases, with 19 bases lying between them. This CDR3 has 18 residues. The germline V gene has CDR1 KGHSH and CDR2 LQKENI.

The chain is built from TRBV15 and TRBJ2-6; 7 bases line up with TRBD2. CDR1 and CDR2 (germline): LNHNV, YYDKDF (reference sequence). V lost 3 bases, J lost 4 bases, and 9 bases stayed unmatched. The length of the CDR3 is 17 residues. CDR3 region: CATSRTGRPLGANVLTF. The CDR3 coding sequence is TGTGCCACCAGCAGGACCGGGAGGCCTTTGGGGGCCAACGTCCTGACTTTC.

The CDR3 DNA reads TGTGCCAGCAGCAAAGGACAGGAGATAACCTACGAGCAGTACGTC. It encodes CASSKGQEITYEQYV. This chain links TRBV21-1 with TRBJ2-7; the D call in the table, TRBD1, was not verified against the DNA. TRBV21-1 is marked as a pseudogene. The CDR3 consists of 15 residues.

This chain uses TRBV2 with TRBJ2-1; D is perhaps TRBD2 (7 bases). CDR1 SNHLY and CDR2 FYNNEI come from the germline V gene. This CDR3 has 16 residues. V lost 5 bases and J lost 5, with 19 bases in between. CDR3 nucleotides: TGTGCCAGCAGTTATTGGCCGGGGGGCCCAAACAATGAGCAGTTCTTC. It yields the protein CASSYWPGGPNNEQFF.